A selection of T cell receptor beta chains follows, all from one sample in a study of a mutant IDH1 vaccine in newly diagnosed glioma. These TCRs are of unknown antigen specificity. Using immunoSEQ multiplex PCR, the repertoire was profiled, and TCRdb retains in-frame clones only, with some absent. This sample has some 33,000 clones, with roughly 80% found just once. The input for sequencing was PBMCs, taken from a glioma patient whose treatment included an IDH1 peptide vaccine. The receptors derive from a man aged 30 to 39 with glioma. CDR3s include the opening cysteine and the closing phenylalanine or tryptophan. The order of the fields is D gene, J gene, clone size, V gene, CDR3 protein, CDR3 DNA. D genes are given only for firm matches. Clone sizes are given selectively: once, few, many, or a class where the clone is expanded.

D gene: .
J gene: TRBJ1-5
clone size: .
V gene: TRBV5-3
CDR3 protein: CARSLGWSNQPQHF
CDR3 DNA: TGTGCCAGAAGCTTGGGTTGGAGCAATCAGCCCCAGCATTTT

D gene: .
J gene: TRBJ1-1
clone size: once
V gene: TRBV4-1
CDR3 protein: CASSPEWRLNTEAFF
CDR3 DNA: TGCGCCAGCAGCCCTGAATGGCGATTGAACACTGAAGCTTTCTTT

D gene: .
J gene: TRBJ2-5
clone size: few
V gene: TRBV27
CDR3 protein: CASRRDETQYF
CDR3 DNA: TGTGCCAGCAGGCGGGACGAGACCCAGTACTTC

D gene: .
J gene: TRBJ1-1
clone size: few
V gene: TRBV28
CDR3 protein: CATDPRGEAEAFF
CDR3 DNA: TGTGCCACAGATCCAAGGGGGGAGGCTGAAGCTTTCTTT

D gene: .
J gene: TRBJ1-2
clone size: .
V gene: TRBV5-1
CDR3 protein: CASSFPSPSKDGYTF
CDR3 DNA: TGCGCCAGCAGCTTTCCCAGCCCCAGCAAGGATGGCTACACCTTC

D gene: .
J gene: TRBJ1-1
clone size: .
V gene: TRBV2
CDR3 protein: CASSRRRQANTEAFF
CDR3 DNA: TGTGCCAGCAGTCGCAGGCGGCAGGCCAACACTGAAGCTTTCTTT

D gene: .
J gene: TRBJ1-2
clone size: .
V gene: TRBV29-1
CDR3 protein: CSVEWADTNYGYTF
CDR3 DNA: TGCAGCGTTGAATGGGCAGATACTAACTATGGCTACACCTTC

D gene: .
J gene: TRBJ2-3
clone size: once
V gene: TRBV5-1
CDR3 protein: CASRFTDTQYF
CDR3 DNA: TGCGCCAGCAGGTTCACAGATACGCAGTATTTT

D gene: TRBD1
J gene: TRBJ1-5
clone size: .
V gene: TRBV19
CDR3 protein: CASSLNRDRVSNQPQHF
CDR3 DNA: TGTGCCAGTAGTCTCAACCGGGACAGAGTTTCCAATCAGCCCCAGCATTTT

D gene: TRBD2
J gene: TRBJ2-3
clone size: .
V gene: TRBV2
CDR3 protein: CASSEASGGARDTQYF
CDR3 DNA: TGTGCCAGCAGTGAAGCTAGCGGGGGGGCCCGGGATACGCAGTATTTT

D gene: TRBD1
J gene: TRBJ2-7
clone size: .
V gene: TRBV5-1
CDR3 protein: CASSWRTGNYEQYF
CDR3 DNA: TGCGCCAGCAGCTGGAGGACAGGCAACTACGAGCAGTACTTC

D gene: TRBD1
J gene: TRBJ1-2
clone size: once
V gene: TRBV5-1
CDR3 protein: CASSDGTAGGYTF
CDR3 DNA: TGCGCCAGCAGCGACGGGACAGCCGGAGGCTACACCTTC

D gene: TRBD1
J gene: TRBJ2-7
clone size: .
V gene: TRBV6-5
CDR3 protein: CASSTLRDRENEQYF
CDR3 DNA: TGTGCCAGCAGTACCCTCCGGGACAGGGAAAACGAGCAGTACTTC

D gene: TRBD1
J gene: TRBJ2-5
clone size: .
V gene: TRBV5-6
CDR3 protein: CASSATGDGETQYF
CDR3 DNA: TGTGCCAGCAGCGCAACAGGGGATGGGGAGACCCAGTACTTC

D gene: TRBD2
J gene: TRBJ2-1
clone size: .
V gene: TRBV27
CDR3 protein: CASRVTSGRVYEQFF
CDR3 DNA: TGTGCCAGCAGGGTGACTAGCGGGAGGGTATATGAGCAGTTCTTC

D gene: TRBD1
J gene: TRBJ2-7
clone size: .
V gene: TRBV7-2
CDR3 protein: CASSTGQFSYEQYF
CDR3 DNA: TGTGCCAGCAGCACGGGACAGTTCTCCTACGAGCAGTACTTC